This T cell receptor (beta chain) was obtained from a study of blood T cell repertoires in COVID-19. About the research overall: Samples representing acute and convalescent COVID-19 were sourced from the United States, Italy and Spain. In each case, the material was cDNA or gDNA derived from T cells, B-cell-depleted T cells, or PBMCs.

Germline CDR1 MGHRA, CDR2 YSYEKL. CDR3 length: 16 residues. Trimming took 1 base from V and 2 from J; bases not matched to a gene: 5. In the authors' workflow: Amplification of reference gene primers provided the estimated nucleated cell counts. TCRdb keeps only in-frame clones here, not all; method: immunoSEQ multiplex PCR. V and J calls and clone size are copied from that table; D and trimming were computed from the DNA. The repertoire has more than 150,000 clones, less than 80% of them found once; the top ten carry approximately 13%. The chain combines TRBV4-1 with TRBJ2-7, with 10 nucleotides matching TRBD1. The sequenced sample consisted of peripheral blood. The receptor's source is a man over 45 who had recovered from COVID-19. Here the CDR3 reads CASSQVAGTGAYEQYF. CDR3 bases: TGCGCCAGCAGCCAAGTGGCCGGGACAGGGGCCTACGAGCAGTACTTC.